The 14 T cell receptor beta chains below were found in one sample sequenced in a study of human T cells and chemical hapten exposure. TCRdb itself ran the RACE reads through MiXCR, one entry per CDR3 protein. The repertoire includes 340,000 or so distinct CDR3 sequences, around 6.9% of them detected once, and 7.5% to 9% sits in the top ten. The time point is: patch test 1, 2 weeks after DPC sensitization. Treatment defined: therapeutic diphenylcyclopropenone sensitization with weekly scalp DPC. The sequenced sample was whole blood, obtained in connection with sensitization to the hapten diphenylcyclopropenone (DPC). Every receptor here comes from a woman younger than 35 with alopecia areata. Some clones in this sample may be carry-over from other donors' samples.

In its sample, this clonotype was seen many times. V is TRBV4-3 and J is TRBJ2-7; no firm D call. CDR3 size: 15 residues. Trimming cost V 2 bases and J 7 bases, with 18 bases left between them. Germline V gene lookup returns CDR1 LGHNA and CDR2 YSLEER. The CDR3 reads CASSQKGVSHAEQYF. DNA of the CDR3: TGCGCCAGCAGCCAAAAGGGCGTCTCGCACGCGGAGCAGTACTTC.

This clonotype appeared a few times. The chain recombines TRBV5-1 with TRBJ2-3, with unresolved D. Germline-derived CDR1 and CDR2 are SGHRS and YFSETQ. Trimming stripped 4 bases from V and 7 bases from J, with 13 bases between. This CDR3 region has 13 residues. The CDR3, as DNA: TGCGCCAGCAGCCTCGGATCTACAAATACGCAGTATTTT. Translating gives CASSLGSTNTQYF.

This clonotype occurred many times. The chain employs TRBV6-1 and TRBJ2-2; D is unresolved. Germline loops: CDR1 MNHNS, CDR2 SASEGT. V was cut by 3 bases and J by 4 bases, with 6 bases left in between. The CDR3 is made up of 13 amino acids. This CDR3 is CASSDSSTGELFF. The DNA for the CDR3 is TGTGCCAGCAGTGATTCGAGCACCGGGGAGCTGTTTTTT.

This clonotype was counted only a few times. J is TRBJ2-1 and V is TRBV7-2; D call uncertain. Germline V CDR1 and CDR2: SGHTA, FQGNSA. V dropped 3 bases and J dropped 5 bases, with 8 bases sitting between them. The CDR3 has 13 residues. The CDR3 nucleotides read TGTGCCAGCAGCTTCGAGTCAAACAATGAGCAGTTCTTC. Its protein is CASSFESNNEQFF.

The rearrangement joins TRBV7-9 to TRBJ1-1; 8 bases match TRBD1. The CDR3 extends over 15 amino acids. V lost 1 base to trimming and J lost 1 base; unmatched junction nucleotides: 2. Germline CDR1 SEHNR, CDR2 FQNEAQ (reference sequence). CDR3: CASSLVTGGNTEAFF. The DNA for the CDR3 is TGTGCCAGCAGCTTAGTAACAGGGGGGAACACTGAAGCTTTCTTT.

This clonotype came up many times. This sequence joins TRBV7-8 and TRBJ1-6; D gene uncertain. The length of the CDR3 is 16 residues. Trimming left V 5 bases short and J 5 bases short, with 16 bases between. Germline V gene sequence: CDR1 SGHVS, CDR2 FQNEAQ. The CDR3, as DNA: TGTGCCAGCAGCGTCGAAGTGTTAGAGAATAATTCACCCCTCCACTTT. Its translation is CASSVEVLENNSPLHF. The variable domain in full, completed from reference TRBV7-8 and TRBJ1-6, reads GAGVSQSPRYKVAKRGQDVALRCDPISGHVSLFWYQQALGQGPEFLTYFQNEAQLDKSGLPSDRFFAERPEGSVSTLKIQRTQQEDSAVYLCASSVEVLENNSPLHFGNGTRLTVT.

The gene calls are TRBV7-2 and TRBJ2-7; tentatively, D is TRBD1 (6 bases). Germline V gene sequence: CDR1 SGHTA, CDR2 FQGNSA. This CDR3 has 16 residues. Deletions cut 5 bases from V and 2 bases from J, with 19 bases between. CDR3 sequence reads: CASSEPGTRPPYEQYF. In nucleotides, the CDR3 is TGTGCCAGCAGCGAGCCCGGGACAAGGCCCCCCTACGAGCAGTACTTC.

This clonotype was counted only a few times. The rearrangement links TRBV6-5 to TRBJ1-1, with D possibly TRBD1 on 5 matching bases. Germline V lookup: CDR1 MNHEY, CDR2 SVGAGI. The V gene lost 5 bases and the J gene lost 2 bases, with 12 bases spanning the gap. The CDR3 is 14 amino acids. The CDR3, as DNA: TGTGCCAGCAGTCGGGACGCTTTAAACACTGAAGCTTTCTTT. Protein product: CASSRDALNTEAFF.

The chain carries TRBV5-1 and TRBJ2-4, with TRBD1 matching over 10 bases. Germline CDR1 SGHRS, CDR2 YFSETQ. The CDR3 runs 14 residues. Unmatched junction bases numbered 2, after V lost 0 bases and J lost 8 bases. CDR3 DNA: TGCGCCAGCAGCTTGGCTGGACAGGGGGACATTCAGTACTTC. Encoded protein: CASSLAGQGDIQYF.

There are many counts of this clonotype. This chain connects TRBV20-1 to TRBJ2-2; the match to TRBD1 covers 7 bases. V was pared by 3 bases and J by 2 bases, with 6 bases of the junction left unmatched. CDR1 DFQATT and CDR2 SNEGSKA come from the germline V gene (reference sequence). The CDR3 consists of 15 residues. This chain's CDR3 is CSARRRDRNTGELFF. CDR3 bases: TGCAGTGCTAGGCGCCGGGACAGAAACACCGGGGAGCTGTTTTTT.

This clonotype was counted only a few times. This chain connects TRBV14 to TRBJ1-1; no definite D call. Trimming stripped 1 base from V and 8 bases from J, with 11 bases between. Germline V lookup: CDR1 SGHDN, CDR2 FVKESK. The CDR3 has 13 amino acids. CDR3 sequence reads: CASSQGGRYEAFF. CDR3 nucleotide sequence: TGTGCCAGCAGCCAAGGAGGACGGTACGAAGCTTTCTTT.

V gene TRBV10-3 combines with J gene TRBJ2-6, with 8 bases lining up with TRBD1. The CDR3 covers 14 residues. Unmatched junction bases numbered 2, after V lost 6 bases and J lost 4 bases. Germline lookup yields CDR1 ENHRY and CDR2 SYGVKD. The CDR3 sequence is CAISQGAGANVLTF. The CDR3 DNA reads TGTGCCATCAGCCAGGGGGCCGGGGCCAACGTCCTGACTTTC.

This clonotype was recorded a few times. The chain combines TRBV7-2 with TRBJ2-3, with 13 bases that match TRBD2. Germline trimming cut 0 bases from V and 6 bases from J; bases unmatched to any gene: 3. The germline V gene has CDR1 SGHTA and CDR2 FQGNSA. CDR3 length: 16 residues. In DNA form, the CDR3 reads TGTGCCAGCAGCTTAGCGACTAGCGGGGGGTCGGATACGCAGTATTTT. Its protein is CASSLATSGGSDTQYF. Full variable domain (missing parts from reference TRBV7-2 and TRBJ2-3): GAGVSQSPSNKVTEKGKDVELRCDPISGHTALYWYRQSLGQGLEFLIYFQGNSAPDKSGLPSDRFSAERTGGSVSTLTIQRTQQEDSAVYLCASSLATSGGSDTQYFGPGTRLTVL.

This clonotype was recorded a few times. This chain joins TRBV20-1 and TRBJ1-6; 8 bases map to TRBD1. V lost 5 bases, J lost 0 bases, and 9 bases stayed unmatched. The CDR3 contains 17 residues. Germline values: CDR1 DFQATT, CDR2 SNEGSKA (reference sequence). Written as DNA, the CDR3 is TGCAGTGCTCCCGACAGGGGCCCTAGCTCCTATAATTCACCCCTCCACTTT. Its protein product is CSAPDRGPSSYNSPLHF.